These 6 T cell receptor beta chains were all obtained from the same sample, sequenced in a study of blood T cells in healthy people across ages. A J-beta primer mix and a sample-barcoded 5' primer were used in a second PCR of about 7 to 12 cycles. TCRdb reanalysed the 5' RACE reads using MiXCR and keeps one entry per CDR3 protein. This sample has 1.5 million to 2 million distinct CDR3 sequences; about 39% occur once, and the top ten carry 20% to 25%. The sample consisted of blood. All receptors derive from a human donor in good health.

The V gene is TRBV10-3, the J gene TRBJ2-5, with TRBD2 matching 10 bases. The length of the CDR3 is 13 residues. Trimming at V came to 10 bases and at J to 4 bases, leaving 6 bases not matched to a gene. Per the germline V gene, CDR1 is ENHRY and CDR2 is SYGVKD. CDR3 residues: CANSGGAGETQYF. The CDR3 bases are TGTGCCAACAGCGGGGGGGCTGGAGAGACCCAGTACTTC.

The CDR3 reads CSARAGLAKNIQYF. The CDR3 DNA reads as TGCAGTGCTAGAGCGGGACTAGCCAAAAACATTCAGTACTTC. The rearrangement joins TRBV20-1 to TRBJ2-4, with TRBD2 as a possible D gene (6 bases). The CDR3 loop spans 14 amino acids. Trimming stripped 1 base from V and 0 bases from J, with 7 bases between. CDR1 DFQATT and CDR2 SNEGSKA come from the germline V gene (reference sequence).

The rearrangement links TRBV12-5 to TRBJ2-4, with D unclear. Judging by the DNA end, TRBJ2-5 fits better; the J call may be wrong. CDR1 is LGHNT, CDR2 FRNRAP, per germline. CDR3 size: 13 residues. The CDR3 reads CARAITGQETQYF. The CDR3 bases are TGTGCTAGGGCTATAACTGGGCAAGAGACCCAGTACTTC.

This clonotype showed up many times. The chain joins TRBV6-5 to TRBJ1-5; 10 nucleotides agree with TRBD1. Germline trimming cut 6 bases from V and 6 bases from J; bases unmatched to any gene: 5. This CDR3 spans 14 amino acids. The germline V gene encodes CDR1 MNHEY and CDR2 SVGAGI. Here the CDR3 DNA reads TGTGCCAGCAGGACAGGGGGCGAGAGTCAGCCCCAGCATTTT. This gives the protein CASRTGGESQPQHF.

This chain links TRBV7-6 with TRBJ2-1; D may be TRBD1 (6 bases). Germline lookup yields CDR1 SGHVS and CDR2 FNYEAQ. V was clipped by 5 bases and J by 4 bases, with 24 bases between them. This CDR3 comprises 18 residues. DNA of the CDR3: TGTGCCAGCAGCCCCCTCGACAATCAGGCAGGGGCTTACAATGAGCAGTTCTTC. Protein product: CASSPLDNQAGAYNEQFF. Looking up the rest from reference TRBV7-6 and TRBJ2-1 gives the full variable domain: GAGVSQSPRYKVTKRGQDVALRCDPISGHVSLYWYRQALGQGPEFLTYFNYEAQQDKSGLPNDRFSAERPEGSISTLTIQRTEQRDSAMYRCASSPLDNQAGAYNEQFFGPGTRLTVL.

The CDR3 loop reads CATGPGLAGLIGDTQYF. CDR3 DNA sequence: TGTGCCACGGGCCCCGGACTAGCGGGCCTTATTGGAGATACGCAGTATTTT. The V call is TRBV15, the J call TRBJ2-3, with 11 bases lining up with TRBD2. The CDR3 runs 17 residues. The germline gives CDR1 LNHNV, CDR2 YYDKDF (reference sequence). The ends lost 9 bases at V and 5 bases at J; junction bases unmatched: 16.